Presented here are 9 T cell receptor beta chains from one specimen sequenced in a study of human T cells and chemical hapten exposure. TCRdb ran MiXCR on the RACE reads and lists one entry per CDR3 protein. This table holds tens of thousands of distinct CDR3 sequences, 25% to 40% found once. Time point noted: patch test 1, 2 weeks after DPC sensitization. Treatment in this sample: therapeutic diphenylcyclopropenone sensitization with weekly scalp DPC. The sequencing here drew on whole blood, taken in connection with sensitization to the hapten diphenylcyclopropenone (DPC). These receptors were collected from a man aged 40-55 years with alopecia areata. Some clones in this sample may be carry-over from other donors' samples.

The chain is built from TRBV20-1 and TRBJ2-3; TRBD2 agrees at 10 bases. There are 16 residues in the CDR3. In germline, CDR1 is DFQATT, CDR2 SNEGSKA (reference sequence). With 5 bases clipped from V and 2 bases from J, the junction kept 10 bases outside the gene matches. This CDR3 reads CSAGGLAGANTDTQYF. DNA for the CDR3: TGCAGTGCTGGCGGGCTAGCGGGGGCCAACACAGATACGCAGTATTTT.

A few counts support this clonotype. The CDR3 protein is CASLSGVWDSYNEQFF. Here the CDR3 DNA reads TGTGCCAGCCTTTCAGGGGTTTGGGACTCCTACAATGAGCAGTTCTTC. The chain is built from TRBV2 and TRBJ2-1, with D perhaps TRBD1 (6 bases). CDR3 length: 16 residues. The germline gives CDR1 SNHLY, CDR2 FYNNEI. Trimming shortened V by 8 bases and J by 0 bases, and 17 bases separated the two germline ends.

This clonotype was observed a few times. The chain uses TRBV5-1 and TRBJ1-1; no firm D call. The CDR3 is made up of 16 amino acids. Deletions cut 1 base from V and 1 base from J, with 14 bases between. CDR1 and CDR2 from the germline V gene are SGHRS and YFSETQ. CDR3 in DNA: TGCGCCAGCAGCTTGAGTGTAGCGGGGAGGAACACTGAAGCTTTCTTT. It specifies CASSLSVAGRNTEAFF.

The rearrangement links TRBV29-1 to TRBJ2-3; 7 nucleotides agree with TRBD1. CDR1 is SQVTM, CDR2 ANQGSEA, per germline. The ends lost 3 bases at V and 6 bases at J; junction bases unmatched: 6. The CDR3 covers 13 residues. In DNA form, the CDR3 reads TGCAGCGTTGAGGGACAGACACCCGATACGCAGTATTTT. It yields the protein CSVEGQTPDTQYF.

The chain uses TRBV30 and TRBJ2-3; D gene ambiguous. The CDR3 is 11 amino acids. V dropped 0 bases and J dropped 6 bases, with 4 bases sitting between them. Looked up from germline, CDR1 is GTSNPN and CDR2 is SVGIG (reference sequence). DNA for the CDR3: TGTGCCTGGAGTGTACAGGATACGCAGTATTTT. Residues: CAWSVQDTQYF.

A few counts support this clonotype. The genes are TRBV20-1 and TRBJ2-3, with TRBD1 identical over 7 bases. The V gene's germline CDR1 is DFQATT and CDR2 SNEGSKA (reference sequence). The CDR3 sequence is 14 residues long. V lost 5 bases, J lost 3 bases, and 8 bases stayed unmatched. Here the CDR3 reads CSAPGTGATDTQYF. The CDR3 nucleotides read TGCAGTGCTCCCGGTACAGGGGCGACAGATACGCAGTATTTT.

This clonotype was seen more than once but under ten times. Written as DNA, the CDR3 is TGTGCCAGCAGCTTACAGGGTACCTATGGCTACACCTTC. Its protein product is CASSLQGTYGYTF. The chain couples TRBV13 to TRBJ1-2, with D possibly TRBD1 on 5 matching bases. Trimming removed 2 bases at V and 4 bases at J, with 8 bases between. This CDR3 has 13 residues. Germline values: CDR1 PRHDT, CDR2 FYEKMQ (reference sequence).

This clonotype was seen a handful of times. The rearrangement uses TRBV12-3 or TRBV12-4 and TRBJ2-7; TRBD2 matches at 13 bases. The CDR3 totals 14 residues. Trimming at V came to 6 bases and at J to 2 bases, leaving 1 base not matched to a gene. The DNA of the CDR3 is TGTGCCAGCAGCGGACTAGCGGGGGCCTACGAGCAGTACTTC. It specifies CASSGLAGAYEQYF.

The chain is built from TRBV12-3 or TRBV12-4 and TRBJ2-7; a possible D gene is TRBD1 (6 bases). This CDR3 spans 14 amino acids. V lost 5 bases and J lost 1, with 12 bases in between. Here the CDR3 reads CASSPSTGSYEQYF. CDR3 in DNA: TGTGCCAGCAGTCCATCGACAGGATCCTACGAGCAGTACTTC.